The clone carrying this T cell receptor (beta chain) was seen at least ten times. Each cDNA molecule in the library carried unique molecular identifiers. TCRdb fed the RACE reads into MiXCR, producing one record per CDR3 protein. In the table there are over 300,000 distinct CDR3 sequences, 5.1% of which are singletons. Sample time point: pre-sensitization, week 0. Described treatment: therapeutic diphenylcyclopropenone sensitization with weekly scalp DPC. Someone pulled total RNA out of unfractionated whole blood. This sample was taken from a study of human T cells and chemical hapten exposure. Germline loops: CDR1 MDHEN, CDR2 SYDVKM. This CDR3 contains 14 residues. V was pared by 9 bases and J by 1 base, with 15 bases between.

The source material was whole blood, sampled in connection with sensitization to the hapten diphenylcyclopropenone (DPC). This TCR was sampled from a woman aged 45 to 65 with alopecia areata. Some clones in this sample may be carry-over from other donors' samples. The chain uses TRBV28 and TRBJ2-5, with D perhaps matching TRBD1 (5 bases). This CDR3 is CASEGVDTQETQYF. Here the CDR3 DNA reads TGTGCCAGTGAAGGGGTAGATACCCAAGAGACCCAGTACTTC. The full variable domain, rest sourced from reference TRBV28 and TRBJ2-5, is DVKVTQSSRYLVKRTGEKVFLECVQDMDHENMFWYRQDPGLGLRLIYFSYDVKMKEKGDIPEGYSVSREKKERFSLILESASTNQTSMYLCASEGVDTQETQYFGPGTRLLVL.